This entry describes one TCR beta chain. Sequenced by immunoSEQ multiplex PCR; TCRdb stores in-frame clones only, minus some. The table has 250,000 to 350,000 clones, around 89% seen once. The sample is drawn from a study of blood T cell repertoires in COVID-19. The sample comprised peripheral blood. This TCR was recovered from a man aged 30 to 39 with acute or convalescent COVID-19.

The CDR3 DNA follows: TGTGCCAGCAGTTTAACACTAGCGGGGGGGCGGTTTATCTTCGAGCAGTACTTC. This encodes CASSLTLAGGRFIFEQYF. V usage is TRBV27 and J usage is TRBJ2-7, with TRBD2 matching 13 bases. The length of the CDR3 is 18 residues. After removal of 2 bases from V and 6 bases from J, the junction contained 13 bases not matched to a gene. Looked up from germline, CDR1 is MNHEY and CDR2 is SMNVEV (reference sequence).